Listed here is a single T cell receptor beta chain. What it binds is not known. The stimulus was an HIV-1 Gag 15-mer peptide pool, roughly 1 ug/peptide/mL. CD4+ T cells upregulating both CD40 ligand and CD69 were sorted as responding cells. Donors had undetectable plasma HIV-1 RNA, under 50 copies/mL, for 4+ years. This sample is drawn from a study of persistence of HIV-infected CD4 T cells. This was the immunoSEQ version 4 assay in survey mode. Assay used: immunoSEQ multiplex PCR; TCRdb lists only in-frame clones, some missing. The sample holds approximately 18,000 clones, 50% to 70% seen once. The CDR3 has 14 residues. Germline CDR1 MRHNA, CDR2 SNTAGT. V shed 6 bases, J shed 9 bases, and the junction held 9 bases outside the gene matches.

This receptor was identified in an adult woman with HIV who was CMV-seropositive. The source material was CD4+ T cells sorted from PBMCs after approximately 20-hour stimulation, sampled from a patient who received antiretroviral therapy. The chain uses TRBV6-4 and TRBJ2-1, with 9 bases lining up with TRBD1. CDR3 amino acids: CASRKGQGSGEQFF. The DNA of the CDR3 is TGTGCCAGCAGAAAGGGACAGGGATCGGGTGAGCAGTTCTTC.